The T cell receptor (beta chain) described here comes from a study of blood T cell repertoires in COVID-19. For the study at large: Researchers got acute and convalescent COVID-19 samples from the United States, Italy and Spain.

Per the original data handling: The assay estimated nucleated cells by amplifying reference gene primers. Generated by immunoSEQ multiplex PCR, the TCRdb table keeps only in-frame clones and is missing some. The V and J calls and clone size are taken from that table; D and trimming were inferred from the DNA. The sample lists about 300,000 clones; approximately 90% were seen once. Self-reported history from a screening survey and questionnaire set each donor's cohort. The CDR3 runs 13 residues. From germline, CDR1 is SGDLS and CDR2 YYNGEE. The germline V and J ends were trimmed by 6 bases and 5 bases, with 14 bases remaining between them.

This chain joins TRBV9 and TRBJ2-5; D perhaps matches TRBD2 (5 bases). The sample taken for sequencing was PBMCs or T cells enriched from blood (not recorded which). The receptor was derived from a woman younger than 35 who had recovered from COVID-19. This CDR3 reads CASTHGDEETQYF. The DNA for the CDR3 is TGTGCCAGCACCCACGGGGATGAGGAGACCCAGTACTTC.